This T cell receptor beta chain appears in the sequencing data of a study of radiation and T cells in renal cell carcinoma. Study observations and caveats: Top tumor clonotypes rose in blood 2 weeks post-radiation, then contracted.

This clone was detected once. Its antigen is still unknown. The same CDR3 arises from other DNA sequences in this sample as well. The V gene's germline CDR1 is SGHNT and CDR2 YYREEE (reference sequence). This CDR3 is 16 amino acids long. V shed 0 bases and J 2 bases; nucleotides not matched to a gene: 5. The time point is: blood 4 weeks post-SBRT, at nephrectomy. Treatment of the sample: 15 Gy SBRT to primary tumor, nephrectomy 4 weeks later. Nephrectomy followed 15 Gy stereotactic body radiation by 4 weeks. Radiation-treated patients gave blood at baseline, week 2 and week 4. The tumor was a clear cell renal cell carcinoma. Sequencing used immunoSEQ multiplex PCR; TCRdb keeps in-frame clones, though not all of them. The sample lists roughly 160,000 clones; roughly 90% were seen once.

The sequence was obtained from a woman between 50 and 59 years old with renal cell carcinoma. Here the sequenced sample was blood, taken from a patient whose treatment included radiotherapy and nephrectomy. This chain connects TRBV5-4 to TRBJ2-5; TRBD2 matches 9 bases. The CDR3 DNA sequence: TGTGCCAGCAGCTTGGGTCCAGCGGGGGGACAAGAGACCCAGTACTTC. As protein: CASSLGPAGGQETQYF.